This T cell receptor (beta chain) was recorded in a study of technical replicates of blood from a few donors. The germline V gene has CDR1 LNHNV and CDR2 YYDKDF (reference sequence). The CDR3 is 13 residues long. Trimming pared 3 bases from V and 2 bases from J, leaving 5 bases between. Here immunoSEQ multiplex PCR was the method, and the copy in TCRdb shows in-frame clones only, minus some. The sample holds 65,000 to 80,000 clones, approximately 96% seen once. The TCR comes from a human donor in good health. The chain is built from TRBV15 and TRBJ1-5; unclear D gene. The sample consisted of T cells isolated from PBMCs. CDR3 in DNA: TGTGCCACCAGCAGTACGGGCAATCAGCCCCAGCATTTT. Residues: CATSSTGNQPQHF.